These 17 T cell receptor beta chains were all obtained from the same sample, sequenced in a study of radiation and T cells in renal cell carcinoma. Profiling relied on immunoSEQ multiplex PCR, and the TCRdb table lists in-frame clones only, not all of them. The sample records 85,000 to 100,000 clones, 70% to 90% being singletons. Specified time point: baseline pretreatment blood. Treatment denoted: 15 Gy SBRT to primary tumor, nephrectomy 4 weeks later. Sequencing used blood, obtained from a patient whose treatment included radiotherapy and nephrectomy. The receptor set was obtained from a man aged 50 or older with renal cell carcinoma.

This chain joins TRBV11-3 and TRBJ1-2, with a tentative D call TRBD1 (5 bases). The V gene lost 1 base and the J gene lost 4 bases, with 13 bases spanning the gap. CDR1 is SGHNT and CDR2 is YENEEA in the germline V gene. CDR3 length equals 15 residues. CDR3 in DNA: TGTGCCAGCAGCTTAGTGACAGCGAAGCGCTATGGCTACACCTTC. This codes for CASSLVTAKRYGYTF.

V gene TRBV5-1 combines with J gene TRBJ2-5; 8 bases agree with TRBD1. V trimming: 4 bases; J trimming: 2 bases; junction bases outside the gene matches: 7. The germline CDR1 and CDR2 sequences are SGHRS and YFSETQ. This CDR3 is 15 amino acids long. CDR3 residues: CASSLGQGPQETQYF. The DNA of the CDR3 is TGCGCCAGCAGCCTCGGACAGGGCCCTCAAGAGACCCAGTACTTC.

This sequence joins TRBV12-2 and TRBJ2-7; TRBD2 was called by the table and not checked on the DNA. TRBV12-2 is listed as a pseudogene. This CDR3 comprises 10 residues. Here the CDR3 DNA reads TGTGCAAGTCGTGTATACGAGCAGTACTTC. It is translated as CASRVYEQYF.

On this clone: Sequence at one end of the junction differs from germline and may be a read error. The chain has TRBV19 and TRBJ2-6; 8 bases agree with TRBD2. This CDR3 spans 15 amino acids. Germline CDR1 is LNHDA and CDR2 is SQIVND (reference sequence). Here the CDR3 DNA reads TGTGCGAGTAACGGTTGGACTAGCGGGGCCAACGTCCTGACTTTC. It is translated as CASNGWTSGANVLTF.

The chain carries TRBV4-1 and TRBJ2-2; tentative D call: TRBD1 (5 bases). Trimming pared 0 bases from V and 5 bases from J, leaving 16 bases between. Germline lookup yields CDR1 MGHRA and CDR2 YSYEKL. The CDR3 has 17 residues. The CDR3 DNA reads TGCGCCAGCAGCCAAGATCCCAGGGTAGAAGGAACCGGGGAGCTGTTTTTT. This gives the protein CASSQDPRVEGTGELFF.

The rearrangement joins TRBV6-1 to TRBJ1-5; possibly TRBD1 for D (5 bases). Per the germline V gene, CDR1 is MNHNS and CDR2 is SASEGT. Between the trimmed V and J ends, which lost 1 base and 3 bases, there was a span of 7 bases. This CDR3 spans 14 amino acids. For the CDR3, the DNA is TGTGCCAGCAGTGAAGGACAGACCAATCAGCCCCAGCATTTT. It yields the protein CASSEGQTNQPQHF.

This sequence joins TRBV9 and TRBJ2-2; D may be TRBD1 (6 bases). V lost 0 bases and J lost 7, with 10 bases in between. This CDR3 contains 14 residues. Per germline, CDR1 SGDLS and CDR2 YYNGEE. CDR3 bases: TGTGCCAGCAGCGTAGCAGGGGCGGGCGGGGAGCTGTTTTTT. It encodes CASSVAGAGGELFF.

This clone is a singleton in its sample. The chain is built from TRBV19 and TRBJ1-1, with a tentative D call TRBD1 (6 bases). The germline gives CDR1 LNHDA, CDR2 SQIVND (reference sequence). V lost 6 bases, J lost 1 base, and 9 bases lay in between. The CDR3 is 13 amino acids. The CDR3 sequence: CASRGAGNTEAFF. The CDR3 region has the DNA TGTGCCAGTAGGGGGGCAGGGAACACTGAAGCTTTCTTT.

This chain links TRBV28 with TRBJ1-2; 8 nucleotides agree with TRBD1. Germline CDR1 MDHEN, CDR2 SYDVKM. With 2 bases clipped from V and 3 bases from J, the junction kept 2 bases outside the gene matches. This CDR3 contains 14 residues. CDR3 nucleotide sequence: TGTGCCAGCAGTTTAGGGACAGGCCACTATGGCTACACCTTC. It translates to CASSLGTGHYGYTF.

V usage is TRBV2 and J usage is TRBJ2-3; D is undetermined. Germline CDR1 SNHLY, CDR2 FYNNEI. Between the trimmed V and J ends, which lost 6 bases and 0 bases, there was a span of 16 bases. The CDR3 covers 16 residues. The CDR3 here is CASRTFAATSTDTQYF. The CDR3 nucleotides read TGTGCCAGCAGAACCTTCGCCGCTACTAGCACAGATACGCAGTATTTT.

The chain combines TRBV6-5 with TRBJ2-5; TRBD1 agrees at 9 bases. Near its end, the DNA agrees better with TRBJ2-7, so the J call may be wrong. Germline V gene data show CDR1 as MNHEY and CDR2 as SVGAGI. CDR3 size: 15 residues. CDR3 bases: TGTGCCAGCAGTTACGGCGGGACAGGGACCTACGAGCAGTACTTC. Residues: CASSYGGTGTYEQYF.

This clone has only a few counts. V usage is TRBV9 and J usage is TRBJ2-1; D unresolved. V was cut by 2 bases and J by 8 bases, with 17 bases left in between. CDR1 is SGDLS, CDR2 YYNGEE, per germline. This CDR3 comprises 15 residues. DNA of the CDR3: TGTGCCAGCAGCGTTTCTGGCCTGACATCCCATGAGCAGTTCTTC. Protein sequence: CASSVSGLTSHEQFF.

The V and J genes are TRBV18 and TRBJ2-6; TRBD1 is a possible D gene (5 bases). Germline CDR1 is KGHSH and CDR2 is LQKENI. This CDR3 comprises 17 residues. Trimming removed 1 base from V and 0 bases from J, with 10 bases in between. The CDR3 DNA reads TGTGCCAGCTCACCACTAGGGGATTTCTCTGGGGCCAACGTCCTGACTTTC. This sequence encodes CASSPLGDFSGANVLTF.

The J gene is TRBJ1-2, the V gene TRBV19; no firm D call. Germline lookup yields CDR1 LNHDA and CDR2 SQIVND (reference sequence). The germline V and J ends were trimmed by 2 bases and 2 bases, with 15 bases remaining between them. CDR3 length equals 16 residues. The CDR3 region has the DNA TGTGCCAGTAGTATACGGCCGGAAGGTAGAAACTATGGCTACACCTTC. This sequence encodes CASSIRPEGRNYGYTF.

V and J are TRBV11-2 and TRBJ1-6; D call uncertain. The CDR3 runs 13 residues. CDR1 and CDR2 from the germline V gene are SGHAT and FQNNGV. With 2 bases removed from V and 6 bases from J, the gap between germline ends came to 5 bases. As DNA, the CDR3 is TGTGCCAGCAGCTTAAATCCTAATTCACCCCTCCACTTT. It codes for CASSLNPNSPLHF.

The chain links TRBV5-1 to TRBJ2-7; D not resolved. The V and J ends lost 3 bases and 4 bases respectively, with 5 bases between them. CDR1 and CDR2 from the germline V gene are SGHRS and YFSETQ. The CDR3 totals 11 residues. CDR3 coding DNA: TGCGCCAGCAGCTCCGGTTACGAGCAGTACTTC. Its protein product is CASSSGYEQYF.

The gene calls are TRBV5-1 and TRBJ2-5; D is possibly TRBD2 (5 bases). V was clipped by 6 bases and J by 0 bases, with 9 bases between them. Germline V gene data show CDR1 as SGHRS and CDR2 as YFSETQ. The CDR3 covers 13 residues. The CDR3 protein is CASTTGYQETQYF. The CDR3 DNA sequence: TGCGCCAGCACCACGGGGTACCAAGAGACCCAGTACTTC.